Listed here are 22 T cell receptor beta chains from one sample, sequenced in a study of CD8+ T cells in alopecia areata. RNA was extracted and reverse transcribed into cDNA as the sequencing template. Measured with immunoSEQ multiplex PCR; TCRdb has only the in-frame clones, and not every one. Among over 200,000 clones listed, under 70% were seen once. As for treatment: oral pan-JAK inhibitor, 5-10 mg twice daily. The sample was CD4+ T cells sorted from blood, taken at week 4, from a patient treated with tofacitinib. The source of these receptors is a human donor with alopecia areata.

The V gene is TRBV30, the J gene TRBJ2-5; 8 nucleotides line up with TRBD2. Trimming at V came to 2 bases and at J to 2 bases, leaving 7 bases not matched to a gene. Germline V gene lookup returns CDR1 GTSNPN and CDR2 SVGIG (reference sequence). The CDR3 has 15 residues. The CDR3 reads CAWSRSSGLQETQYF. DNA for the CDR3: TGTGCCTGGAGTAGGTCTAGCGGGCTTCAAGAGACCCAGTACTTC.

The V gene is TRBV7-3, the J gene TRBJ1-6; D is possibly TRBD1 (5 bases). The CDR3 is 13 residues long. Germline CDR1 and CDR2: SGHTA and FQGTGA. V gave up 2 bases and J gave up 10 bases, with 9 bases separating them. CDR3 amino acids: CASSLGTQSPLHF. For the CDR3, the DNA is TGTGCCAGCAGCTTAGGGACCCAATCACCCCTCCACTTT.

V and J are TRBV7-2 and TRBJ1-6; maybe TRBD1 (5 bases). This CDR3 is built from 15 residues. Trimming cost V 2 bases and J 10 bases, with 15 bases left between them. The V gene's germline CDR1 is SGHTA and CDR2 FQGNSA. The CDR3, as DNA: TGTGCCAGCAGCTTATCCCAGGGATCGTCGTCACCCCTCCACTTT. Its protein product is CASSLSQGSSSPLHF.

In nucleotides, the CDR3 is TGTGCCAGCAGCTTAACAGGGAAGACAGCTTTCTTT. Amino acids: CASSLTGKTAFF. V and J are TRBV7-9 and TRBJ1-1, with D possibly TRBD1 on 6 matching bases. V lost 2 bases to trimming and J lost 10 bases, with 11 bases between them. Per the germline V gene, CDR1 is SEHNR and CDR2 is FQNEAQ (reference sequence). The CDR3 is made up of 12 amino acids.

The chain is built from TRBV2 and TRBJ1-2; D gene ambiguous. The CDR3 has 13 amino acids. The germline V gene has CDR1 SNHLY and CDR2 FYNNEI. V lost 1 base and J lost 8, with 11 bases in between. The CDR3 sequence is CASSEGRIGGYTF. The CDR3 DNA is TGTGCCAGCAGTGAAGGCAGGATCGGCGGCTACACCTTC.

This chain uses TRBV11-3 with TRBJ1-1; the D gene is possibly TRBD1 (6 bases). V was trimmed by 8 bases and J by 3 bases, leaving 16 bases between them. Germline CDR1 is SGHNT and CDR2 is YENEEA. This CDR3 comprises 14 residues. The CDR3, as DNA: TGTGCCAGCGGGGGGCCGGGGTTGTACACTGAAGCTTTCTTT. This gives the protein CASGGPGLYTEAFF.

The CDR3 DNA follows: TGTGCCAGCAGTGGACAGGCTAATCAGCCCCAGCATTTT. Amino acids: CASSGQANQPQHF. This chain uses TRBV2 with TRBJ1-5; the D gene is possibly TRBD1 (6 bases). This CDR3 contains 13 residues. From germline, CDR1 is SNHLY and CDR2 FYNNEI. The ends were cut back, 4 bases at V and 4 bases at J, with 8 bases in the middle.

The chain links TRBV2 to TRBJ2-5; 7 nucleotides agree with TRBD1. The CDR3 spans 13 residues. The trim removed 5 bases at V and 7 bases at J, leaving 7 bases unmatched. Germline V lookup: CDR1 SNHLY, CDR2 FYNNEI. The CDR3, as DNA: TGTGCCAGCAGTCGGGACAGCGGAGGGACCCAGTACTTC. This translates into CASSRDSGGTQYF. The complete variable domain, with remaining parts taken from reference TRBV2 and TRBJ2-5, reads EPEVTQTPSHQVTQMGQEVILRCVPISNHLYFYWYRQILGQKVEFLVSFYNNEISEKSEIFDDQFSVERPDGSNFTLKIRSTKLEDSAMYFCASSRDSGGTQYFGPGTRLLVL.

This chain joins TRBV7-3 and TRBJ1-5; no firm D call. The CDR3 covers 11 residues. V lost 7 bases, J lost 6 bases, and 7 bases lay in between. CDR1 SGHTA and CDR2 FQGTGA come from the germline V gene. The CDR3 coding sequence is TGTGCCAGCACCCCGGGTCAGCCCCAGCATTTT. Translation: CASTPGQPQHF.

V and J are TRBV6-4 and TRBJ2-1; D is unclear. The germline V and J ends were trimmed by 3 bases and 3 bases, with 6 bases remaining between them. The CDR3 consists of 13 residues. Germline V gene sequence: CDR1 MRHNA, CDR2 SNTAGT. The CDR3 sequence: CASSEEYYNEQFF. CDR3 sequence (DNA): TGTGCCAGCAGTGAGGAGTACTACAATGAGCAGTTCTTC.

This chain links TRBV7-2 with TRBJ2-7; the D is unclear. Trimming left V 1 base short and J 1 base short, with 8 bases between. The CDR3 extends over 14 amino acids. Germline CDR1 and CDR2: SGHTA and FQGNSA. The CDR3: CASSLDLYSYEQYF. The CDR3 DNA sequence: TGTGCCAGCAGCTTAGACCTCTATTCCTACGAGCAGTACTTC.

This sequence joins TRBV7-3 and TRBJ2-2; 7 bases match TRBD1. Germline V gene data show CDR1 as SGHTA and CDR2 as FQGTGA. Germline trimming cut 2 bases from V and 4 bases from J; bases unmatched to any gene: 7. The CDR3 totals 16 residues. The CDR3 here is CASSLLRGPGTGELFF. The DNA for the CDR3 is TGTGCCAGCAGCTTACTAAGGGGGCCGGGCACCGGGGAGCTGTTTTTT.

This clone has just a few counts. The genes are TRBV7-8 and TRBJ2-3; 9 bases fit TRBD2. The CDR3 covers 16 residues. V lost 5 bases, J lost 0 bases, and 6 bases stayed unmatched. Per the germline V gene, CDR1 is SGHVS and CDR2 is FQNEAQ. The CDR3 nucleotides read TGTGCCAGCAGCATAGTAGCGGGGGCAAGCACAGATACGCAGTATTTT. Translated: CASSIVAGASTDTQYF.

The rearrangement uses TRBV5-1 and TRBJ2-5, with a possible D match to TRBD1 (6 bases). Trimming removed 6 bases at V and 2 bases at J, with 11 bases between. Germline lookup yields CDR1 SGHRS and CDR2 YFSETQ. The CDR3 has 13 residues. CDR3 protein: CASTEGVQETQYF. CDR3 in DNA: TGCGCCAGCACCGAGGGGGTTCAAGAGACCCAGTACTTC.

The rearrangement joins TRBV30 to TRBJ2-1, with 8 positions matching TRBD2. Germline V gene lookup returns CDR1 GTSNPN and CDR2 SVGIG (reference sequence). V lost 0 bases to trimming and J lost 12 bases; unmatched junction nucleotides: 4. This CDR3 spans 12 amino acids. CDR3 in amino acids: CAWSVRTSSQFF. The CDR3 region has the DNA TGTGCCTGGAGTGTTCGGACTAGCTCGCAGTTCTTC.

The rearrangement uses TRBV5-1 and TRBJ1-2, with 9 bases identical to TRBD1. The CDR3 is 15 residues long. With V trimmed by 1 base and J by 8 bases, 9 bases remained unmatched. From germline, CDR1 is SGHRS and CDR2 YFSETQ. In DNA, the CDR3 is TGCGCCAGCAGCTTGTGGGGGACAGGGAATAGCGGCTACACCTTC. Encoded protein: CASSLWGTGNSGYTF.

The V and J genes are TRBV6-5 and TRBJ1-2; D possibly corresponds to TRBD1 (5 bases). The CDR3 sequence is 15 residues long. The germline V gene has CDR1 MNHEY and CDR2 SVGAGI. V was clipped by 2 bases and J by 0 bases, with 10 bases between them. The CDR3 region is CASSYGLTANYGYTF. The DNA for the CDR3 is TGTGCCAGCAGTTACGGATTGACAGCTAACTATGGCTACACCTTC.

The chain couples TRBV5-1 to TRBJ2-7; possibly TRBD1 for D (6 bases). The CDR3 totals 16 residues. Deletions cut 0 bases from V and 0 bases from J, with 13 bases between. Germline V gives CDR1 SGHRS, CDR2 YFSETQ. CDR3 amino acids: CASSLASGHPSYEQYF. Here the CDR3 DNA reads TGCGCCAGCAGCTTGGCTTCGGGACATCCCTCCTACGAGCAGTACTTC.

V and J are TRBV29-1 and TRBJ2-2; D is tentatively TRBD1 or TRBD2 (5 bases each). The length of the CDR3 is 15 residues. The germline V gene encodes CDR1 SQVTM and CDR2 ANQGSEA. Trimming left V 7 bases short and J 0 bases short, with 15 bases between. CDR3 protein: CSARAGTANTGELFF. CDR3 coding DNA: TGCAGCGCTCGGGCCGGGACGGCGAACACCGGGGAGCTGTTTTTT.

The chain has TRBV30 and TRBJ1-2; weak D call: TRBD1 (5 bases). Germline CDR1 GTSNPN, CDR2 SVGIG (reference sequence). The CDR3 covers 13 residues. Trimming took off 4 bases at V and 7 bases at J, with 16 bases between the two ends. CDR3 residues: CAWNSRGGSGYTF. The CDR3 bases are TGTGCCTGGAACTCACGCGGGGGTTCTGGCTACACCTTC. Filled out from reference TRBV30 and TRBJ1-2, the complete variable domain reads SQTIHQWPATLVQPVGSPLSLECTVEGTSNPNLYWYRQAAGRGLQLLFYSVGIGQISSEVPQNLSASRPQDRQFILSSKKLLLSDSGFYLCAWNSRGGSGYTFGSGTRLTVV.

This chain uses TRBV6-5 with TRBJ1-1; TRBD1 aligns across 9 bases. Unmatched junction bases numbered 3, after V lost 5 bases and J lost 2 bases. The CDR3 sequence is 14 residues long. The germline V gene encodes CDR1 MNHEY and CDR2 SVGAGI. CDR3 DNA: TGTGCCAGCAGTCGGGACAGGGTAAACACTGAAGCTTTCTTT. This codes for CASSRDRVNTEAFF.

This clone has more than one count but fewer than ten. This chain uses TRBV9 with TRBJ2-4, with a possible D match to TRBD2 (6 bases). From germline, CDR1 is SGDLS and CDR2 YYNGEE. The CDR3 contains 11 residues. Trimming pared 5 bases from V and 15 bases from J, leaving 15 bases between. In nucleotides, the CDR3 is TGTGCCAGCAGGCCCCCGGCGGGGTTGTACTTC. This encodes CASRPPAGLYF. The full variable domain, rest sourced from reference TRBV9 and TRBJ2-4, is DSGVTQTPKHLITATGQRVTLRCSPRSGDLSVYWYQQSLDQGLQFLIQYYNGEERAKGNILERFSAQQFPDLHSELNLSSLELGDSALYFCASRPPAGLYFGAGTRLSVL.